Listed below are T cell receptor beta chains from one sample, sequenced in a study of blood T cell repertoires in COVID-19. Repertoires were generated with immunoSEQ multiplex PCR, while TCRdb's copy carries only in-frame clones and drops some. This table holds roughly 300,000 clones, over 75% found once. Sequencing was done on a sample of peripheral blood. The receptors derive from a woman in her forties or fifties who had recovered from COVID-19. Each CDR3 is given with its conserved first and last residue. A D gene is named only where the DNA matches it firmly. Expanded clones get a size class; other rows say once, few or many, or leave the size out.

d_call j_call clone_size v_call cdr3_aa cdr3_nt
- TRBJ2-5 - TRBV24-1 CATSDGRRGVPQETQYF TGTGCCACCAGTGATGGACGGCGGGGTGTCCCTCAAGAGACCCAGTACTTC
- TRBJ1-1 - TRBV12-3/TRBV12-4 CASTLGRNTEAFF TGTGCCAGCACCCTTGGGAGAAACACTGAAGCTTTCTTT
- TRBJ2-1 - TRBV3-1/TRBV3-2 CASSQDRFYNEQFF TGTGCCAGCAGCCAAGATCGGTTCTACAATGAGCAGTTCTTC
TRBD2 TRBJ2-7 - TRBV10-3 CATIRKAGEGGEQYF TGTGCCACCATAAGGAAGGCGGGAGAGGGCGGCGAGCAGTACTTC
- TRBJ1-1 - TRBV5-1 CASSLTGSKGTEAFF TGCGCCAGCAGCTTGACAGGCTCTAAAGGGACTGAAGCTTTCTTT
- TRBJ2-7 - TRBV15 CATSPREGEGPPYEQYF TGTGCCACCAGCCCCAGAGAGGGAGAAGGACCCCCCTACGAGCAGTACTTC
- TRBJ2-2 - TRBV30 CAWNAGYANTGELFF TGTGCCTGGAACGCGGGGTACGCGAACACCGGGGAGCTGTTTTTT
TRBD1 TRBJ2-2 - TRBV6-5 CASGPRTGPGELFF TGTGCCAGCGGCCCCAGGACAGGGCCCGGGGAGCTGTTTTTT
- TRBJ1-6 few TRBV27 CATRAGAGADNSPLHF TGTGCCACGCGGGCAGGGGCCGGGGCCGATAATTCACCCCTCCACTTT
TRBD1 TRBJ2-7 - TRBV7-9 CASSPPGQGYEQYF TGTGCCAGCAGCCCTCCGGGACAGGGGTACGAGCAGTACTTC
- TRBJ2-1 - TRBV30 CAWNSGQIYNEQFF TGTGCCTGGAACTCCGGACAGATTTACAATGAGCAGTTCTTC